Following are 23 T cell receptor beta chains from one sample sequenced in a study of blood T cell repertoires in COVID-19. The data were produced by immunoSEQ multiplex PCR, yet TCRdb's version contains in-frame clones alone and is incomplete. The sample lists some 490,000 clones, approximately 83% occurring once. The sequencing input was peripheral blood. All receptors derive from a human donor in a cohort sampled during active COVID-19.

The chain couples TRBV6-1 to TRBJ1-4, with TRBD1 matching over 8 bases. J lost 7 bases, V lost 1 base, and 11 bases had no gene match. The CDR3 has 17 residues. Germline CDR1 MNHNS, CDR2 SASEGT. The CDR3 reads CASSEERIDRGSEKLFF. CDR3 coding DNA: TGTGCCAGCAGTGAAGAACGAATCGACAGGGGAAGTGAAAAACTGTTTTTT.

This chain uses TRBV9 with TRBJ1-5; 7 nucleotides line up with TRBD1. This CDR3 has 18 residues. Germline V gene lookup returns CDR1 SGDLS and CDR2 YYNGEE. Losses at the gene ends were 3 bases for V and 9 bases for J; bases not matched to a gene: 21. The CDR3 DNA sequence: TGTGCCAGCAGCGACCTTTACAGGGGTGACTCGAGGGGGACGCCCCAGCATTTT. Residues: CASSDLYRGDSRGTPQHF.

The CDR3 DNA is TGTGCCTGGAGTAAACCCTCAGGCCTCGCCGGGAGGGAAGGGACAGATACGCAGTATTTT. This codes for CAWSKPSGLAGREGTDTQYF. This rearrangement joins TRBV30 to TRBJ2-3, with TRBD2 identical over 8 bases. The CDR3 is 20 amino acids. Looked up from germline, CDR1 is GTSNPN and CDR2 is SVGIG (reference sequence). Trimming took 2 bases from V and 3 from J; bases not matched to a gene: 22.

V usage is TRBV6-5 and J usage is TRBJ2-1; D unresolved. This CDR3 spans 15 amino acids. CDR1 and CDR2 from the germline V gene are MNHEY and SVGAGI. V dropped 5 bases and J dropped 2 bases, with 13 bases sitting between them. The CDR3 reads CASSPDFNAYNEQFF. CDR3 nucleotides: TGTGCCAGCAGTCCCGACTTCAACGCCTACAATGAGCAGTTCTTC.

The J gene is TRBJ2-7, the V gene TRBV4-2; no clear D gene. The ends were cut back, 1 base at V and 7 bases at J, with 5 bases in the middle. CDR1 is LGHNA, CDR2 YNFKEQ, per germline. The CDR3 has 11 amino acids. This CDR3 is CASSQGLEQYF. The DNA for the CDR3 is TGTGCCAGCAGCCAAGGCCTAGAGCAGTACTTC.

V and J are TRBV4-2 and TRBJ2-1; 11 bases map to TRBD2. The CDR3 has 16 amino acids. Trimming removed 2 bases from V and 5 bases from J; junction bases left unmatched: 5. Germline loops: CDR1 LGHNA, CDR2 YNFKEQ. The CDR3 loop is CASSQTLAGGDNEQFF. The CDR3 DNA sequence: TGTGCCAGCAGCCAAACCTTAGCGGGGGGGGACAATGAGCAGTTCTTC.

V gene TRBV5-4 combines with J gene TRBJ1-2, with 8 bases identical to TRBD1. Germline values: CDR1 SGHNT, CDR2 YYREEE (reference sequence). This CDR3 contains 15 residues. The V gene end was trimmed by 4 bases and the J gene end by 5 bases; junction bases not matched to a gene: 10. The CDR3 spells CASSPDRGEAYGYTF. In nucleotides, the CDR3 is TGTGCCAGCAGCCCCGACAGGGGTGAGGCTTATGGCTACACCTTC.

The V and J genes are TRBV4-1 and TRBJ2-5; no firm D call. The CDR3 extends over 15 amino acids. Trimming pared 0 bases from V and 2 bases from J, leaving 10 bases between. The V gene's germline CDR1 is MGHRA and CDR2 YSYEKL. For the CDR3, the DNA is TGCGCCAGCAGCCAAGATGGTCACGGTCAAGAGACCCAGTACTTC. Translating gives CASSQDGHGQETQYF.

V usage is TRBV7-3 and J usage is TRBJ2-3; 8 bases map to TRBD2. This CDR3 is 16 amino acids long. V was pared by 4 bases and J by 2 bases, with 8 bases of the junction left unmatched. Germline V gene data show CDR1 as SGHTA and CDR2 as FQGTGA. The CDR3 here is CASSSPGLGSTDTQYF. In DNA, the CDR3 is TGTGCCAGCAGCTCACCGGGACTAGGGTCCACAGATACGCAGTATTTT.

The chain links TRBV5-8 to TRBJ1-1, with D perhaps TRBD1 (5 bases). The CDR3 consists of 15 residues. Per the germline V gene, CDR1 is SGHTS and CDR2 is YDEGEE. V lost 3 bases, J lost 0 bases, and 12 bases lay in between. The CDR3 DNA is TGTGCCAGCAGCTGGGGGGGGGAAATGAACACTGAAGCTTTCTTT. Its translation is CASSWGGEMNTEAFF.

The chain has TRBV2 and TRBJ1-2; 8 bases are shared with TRBD1. CDR1 SNHLY and CDR2 FYNNEI come from the germline V gene. The CDR3 sequence is 13 residues long. With V trimmed by 6 bases and J by 7 bases, 7 bases remained unmatched. CDR3 region: CASSLGQEGGYTF. CDR3 bases: TGTGCCAGCAGCCTGGGACAGGAGGGTGGCTACACCTTC.

V is TRBV2 and J is TRBJ1-2, with 7 nucleotides matching TRBD1. The CDR3 runs 16 residues. CDR1 is SNHLY and CDR2 is FYNNEI in the germline V gene. Trimming at V came to 5 bases and at J to 7 bases, leaving 16 bases not matched to a gene. In DNA form, the CDR3 reads TGTGCCAGCAGTCGATTACCCGGGACAGAACATCGTGGCTACACCTTC. Encoded protein: CASSRLPGTEHRGYTF.

The chain uses TRBV19 and TRBJ2-2, with 10 positions matching TRBD2. Unmatched junction bases numbered 7, after V lost 9 bases and J lost 3 bases. The CDR3 has 15 amino acids. Per germline, CDR1 LNHDA and CDR2 SQIVND (reference sequence). The CDR3 loop reads CASDLAGDHTGELFF. Here the CDR3 DNA reads TGTGCCAGCGATCTAGCGGGAGATCACACCGGGGAGCTGTTTTTT.

This clone has a handful of counts. The rearrangement joins TRBV5-6 to TRBJ2-3; D possibly corresponds to TRBD1 (5 bases). Germline V gene data show CDR1 as SGHDT and CDR2 as YYEEEE. Trimming removed 0 bases from V and 1 base from J, with 9 bases in between. The CDR3 sequence is 15 residues long. The CDR3 loop is CASSLVTRGTDTQYF. The CDR3 DNA sequence: TGTGCCAGCAGCTTGGTGACCAGGGGCACAGATACGCAGTATTTT.

The J gene is TRBJ2-4, the V gene TRBV7-8; TRBD2 agrees at 11 bases. The CDR3 sequence is 19 residues long. CDR1 and CDR2 from the germline V gene are SGHVS and FQNEAQ. The V gene end was trimmed by 0 bases and the J gene end by 9 bases; junction bases not matched to a gene: 16. The chain's CDR3 is CASSLAPVAGGPRGSIQYF. CDR3 DNA: TGTGCCAGCAGCTTAGCGCCGGTAGCGGGAGGGCCGCGGGGGAGCATTCAGTACTTC.

The J gene is TRBJ1-1, the V gene TRBV11-2, with TRBD1 identical over 7 bases. Germline values: CDR1 SGHAT, CDR2 FQNNGV. CDR3 length: 15 residues. The ends lost 3 bases at V and 1 base at J; junction bases unmatched: 5. The DNA of the CDR3 is TGTGCCAGCAGCTTGGGGGACAGAAAGAACACTGAAGCTTTCTTT. Its translation: CASSLGDRKNTEAFF.

The chain has TRBV23-1 and TRBJ2-7, with 7 positions matching TRBD1. TRBV23-1 is designated an ORF whose function remains uncertain. The trim removed 2 bases at V and 0 bases at J, leaving 7 bases unmatched. This CDR3 is 16 amino acids long. The CDR3 sequence is CASSQLGQSSSYEQYF. CDR3 in DNA: TGCGCCAGCAGTCAACTGGGACAGTCAAGCTCCTACGAGCAGTACTTC.

This sequence joins TRBV15 and TRBJ2-1, with TRBD2 matching over 7 bases. This CDR3 has 15 amino acids. Trimming cost V 7 bases and J 0 bases; bases outside gene matches: 6. Germline CDR1 reads LNHNV; CDR2 reads YYDKDF (reference sequence). For the CDR3, the DNA is TGTGCCACCATCTGGGGAGGGAGCTCCTACAATGAGCAGTTCTTC. It encodes CATIWGGSSYNEQFF.

This chain uses TRBV7-6 with TRBJ2-3; 8 nucleotides align to TRBD2. Germline CDR1 reads SGHVS; CDR2 reads FNYEAQ. V lost 5 bases, J lost 0 bases, and 25 bases stayed unmatched. This CDR3 is built from 22 residues. CDR3 protein: CASSLPGRRDLAGTSSTDTQYF. The DNA of the CDR3 is TGTGCCAGCAGCCTACCGGGGCGTAGAGACCTAGCGGGTACCTCTAGCACAGATACGCAGTATTTT.

The V and J genes are TRBV3-1 (or the pseudogene TRBV3-2) and TRBJ1-5, with D tentatively TRBD1 (6 bases). There are 14 residues in the CDR3. The V end lost 3 bases, the J end lost 7 bases, and 13 bases lay between the germline ends. From germline, CDR1 is LGHDT and CDR2 YNNKEL (reference sequence). CDR3 coding DNA: TGTGCCAGCAGCCATTTGGCAGGGGACCAGCCCCAGCATTTT. This gives the protein CASSHLAGDQPQHF.

The chain carries TRBV7-2 and TRBJ1-5; D possibly corresponds to TRBD1 (6 bases). The CDR3 contains 15 residues. CDR1 and CDR2 (germline): SGHTA, FQGNSA. The V and J ends lost 6 bases and 10 bases respectively, with 22 bases between them. CDR3 DNA: TGTGCCAGCAGGCGGACAGACCCTAGGTCGGGCCCCCAGCATTTT. It yields the protein CASRRTDPRSGPQHF.

This chain links TRBV7-3 with TRBJ1-1; tentative D call: TRBD1 (6 bases). The CDR3 consists of 14 residues. With 5 bases removed from V and 4 bases from J, the gap between germline ends came to 14 bases. CDR1 and CDR2 from the germline V gene are SGHTA and FQGTGA. The DNA of the CDR3 is TGTGCCAGCAGCCCGAAACGGGGGGCCACTGAAGCTTTCTTT. Translated, it gives CASSPKRGATEAFF.

The V gene is TRBV18, the J gene TRBJ1-4, with 8 bases lining up with TRBD1. The V gene end was trimmed by 2 bases and the J gene end by 9 bases; junction bases not matched to a gene: 8. The germline CDR1 and CDR2 sequences are KGHSH and LQKENI. This CDR3 comprises 15 residues. CDR3 sequence (DNA): TGTGCCAGCTCACCATTGCTACAGGGGGTTCAAAAACTGTTTTTT. Translating gives CASSPLLQGVQKLFF.